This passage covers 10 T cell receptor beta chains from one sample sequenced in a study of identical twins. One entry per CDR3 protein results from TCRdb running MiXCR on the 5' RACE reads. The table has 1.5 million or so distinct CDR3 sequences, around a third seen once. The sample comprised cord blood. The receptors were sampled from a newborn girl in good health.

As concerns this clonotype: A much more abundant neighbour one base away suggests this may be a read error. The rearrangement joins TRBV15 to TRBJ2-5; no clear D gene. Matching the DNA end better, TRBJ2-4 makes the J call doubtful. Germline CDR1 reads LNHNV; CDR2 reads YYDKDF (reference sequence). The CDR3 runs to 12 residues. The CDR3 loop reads CATGTLTGIQYF. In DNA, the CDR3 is TGTGCCACCGGCACCCTTACGGGCATTCAGTACTTC.

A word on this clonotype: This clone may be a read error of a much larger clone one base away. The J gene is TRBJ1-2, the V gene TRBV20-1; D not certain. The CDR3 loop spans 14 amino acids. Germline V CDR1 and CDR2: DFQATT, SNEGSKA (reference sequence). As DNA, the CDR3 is TGCAGTGCTGGAGATGGGGTGACGGCCTATGGCTACACCTTC. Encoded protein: CSAGDGVTAYGYTF.

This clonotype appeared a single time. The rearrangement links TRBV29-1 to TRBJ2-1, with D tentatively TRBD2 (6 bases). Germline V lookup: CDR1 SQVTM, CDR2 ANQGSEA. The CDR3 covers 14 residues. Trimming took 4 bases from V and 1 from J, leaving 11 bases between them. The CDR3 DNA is TGCAGCGTTGGCGGAGGGAGGTCCTACAATGAGCAGTTCTTC. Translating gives CSVGGGRSYNEQFF.

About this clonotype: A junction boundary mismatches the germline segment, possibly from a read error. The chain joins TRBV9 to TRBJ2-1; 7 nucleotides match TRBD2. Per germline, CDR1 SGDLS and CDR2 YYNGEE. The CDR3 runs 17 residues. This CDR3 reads CASSASGGGQFYNGQFF. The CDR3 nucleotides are TGTGCCAGCAGCGCATCCGGCGGGGGTCAGTTCTACAATGGGCAGTTCTTC.

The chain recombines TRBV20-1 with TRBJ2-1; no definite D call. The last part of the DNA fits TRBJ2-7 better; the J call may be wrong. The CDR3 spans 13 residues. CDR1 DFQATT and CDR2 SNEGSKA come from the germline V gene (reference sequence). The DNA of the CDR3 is TGCAGTGCTTCGCCTAGGGCCTACAATGAGCAGTACTTC. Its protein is CSASPRAYNEQYF.

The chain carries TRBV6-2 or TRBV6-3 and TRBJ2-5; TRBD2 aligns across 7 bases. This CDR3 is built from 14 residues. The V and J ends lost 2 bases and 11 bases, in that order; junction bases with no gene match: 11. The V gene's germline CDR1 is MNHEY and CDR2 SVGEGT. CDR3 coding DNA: TGTGCCAGCAGTTACGGGCTAGCGGTTGGTGAGCAGTACTTC. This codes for CASSYGLAVGEQYF.

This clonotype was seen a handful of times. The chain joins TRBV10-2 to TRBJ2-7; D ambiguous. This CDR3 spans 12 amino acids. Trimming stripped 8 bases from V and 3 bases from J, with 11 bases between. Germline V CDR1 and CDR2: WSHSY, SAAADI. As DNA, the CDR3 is TGCGCCAGCGGGGTCACCGGCTACGAGCAGTACTTC. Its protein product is CASGVTGYEQYF.

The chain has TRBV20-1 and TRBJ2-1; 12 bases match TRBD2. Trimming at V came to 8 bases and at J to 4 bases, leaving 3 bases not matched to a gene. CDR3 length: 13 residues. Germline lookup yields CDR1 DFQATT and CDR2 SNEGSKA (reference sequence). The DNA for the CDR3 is TGCAGTCTGACTAGCGGGGGTTACAATGAGCAGTTCTTC. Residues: CSLTSGGYNEQFF.

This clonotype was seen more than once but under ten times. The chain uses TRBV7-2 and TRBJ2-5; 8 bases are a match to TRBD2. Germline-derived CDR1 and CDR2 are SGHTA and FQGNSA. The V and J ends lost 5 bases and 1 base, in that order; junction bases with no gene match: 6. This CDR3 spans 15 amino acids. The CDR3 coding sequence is TGTGCCAGCAGCCCCCGACTAGCGTTCCAAGAGACCCAGTACTTC. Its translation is CASSPRLAFQETQYF.

CDR3 coding DNA: TGTGCCAGTAGCTGGGAGACTGGGGCCAACGTCCTGACTTTC. Translated, it gives CASSWETGANVLTF. The J gene is TRBJ2-6, the V gene TRBV6-5; D is possibly TRBD2 (5 bases). The V gene's germline CDR1 is MNHEY and CDR2 SVGAGI. The V gene lost 9 bases and the J gene lost 2 bases, with 11 bases spanning the gap. The CDR3 totals 14 residues.